This T cell receptor beta chain was sequenced during a study of T-cell reconstitution after alpha-beta-depleted transplantation in children. Study-level findings and limits: The study traced high day-60 TCRbeta diversity in some patients to surviving recipient T cells and thymic progenitors. The authors attributed T-cell counts and diversity one year after transplant mostly to newly produced T cells.

Points on this clonotype: The target antigen is unknown.

The CDR3 runs to 11 residues. V lost 2 bases, J lost 6 bases, and 1 base lay in between. Unique molecular identifiers featured in how the TCRbeta library was prepared. TCRdb re-derived calls from the PCR reads in MiXCR, one entry per CDR3 protein. The sample includes around 45,000 distinct CDR3 sequences, around 56% seen only once; the top ten take approximately 38%. V is TRBV12-3 or TRBV12-4 and J is TRBJ1-4; D unclear. This TCR came from a boy less than two years old with SCID, due to receive a stem cell transplant. This specimen consisted of peripheral blood, obtained before TCRalphabeta/CD19-depleted stem cell transplant. The CDR3 loop is CASSLYEKLFF. CDR3 in DNA: TGTGCCAGCAGTTTATATGAAAAACTGTTTTTT.